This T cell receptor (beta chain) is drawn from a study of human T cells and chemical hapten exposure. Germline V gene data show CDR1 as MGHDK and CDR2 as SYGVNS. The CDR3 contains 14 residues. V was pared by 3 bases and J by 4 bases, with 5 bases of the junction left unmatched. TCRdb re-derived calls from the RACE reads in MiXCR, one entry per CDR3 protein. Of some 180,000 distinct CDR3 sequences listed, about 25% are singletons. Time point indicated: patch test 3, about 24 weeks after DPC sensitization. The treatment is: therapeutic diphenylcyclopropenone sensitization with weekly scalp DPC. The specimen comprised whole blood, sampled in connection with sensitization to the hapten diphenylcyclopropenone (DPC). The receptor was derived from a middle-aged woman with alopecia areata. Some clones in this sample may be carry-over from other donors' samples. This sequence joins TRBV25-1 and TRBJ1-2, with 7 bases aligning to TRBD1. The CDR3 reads CASSDRGATYGYTF. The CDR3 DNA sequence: TGTGCCAGCAGTGACAGGGGGGCAACCTATGGCTACACCTTC.